The 22 T cell receptor beta chains below all came from one sample that was sequenced in a study of PD-L1 blockade in urothelial cancer. This table comes from immunoSEQ multiplex PCR, and its TCRdb copy is limited to in-frame clones, with some not included. The repertoire holds more than 35,000 clones, with about 85% as singletons. Regarding time point: pretreatment peripheral blood. The source was PBMCs, collected around atezolizumab (anti-PD-L1) treatment. These TCRs come from a man older than 75 with urothelial cancer.

V usage is TRBV18 and J usage is TRBJ2-5; D may be TRBD2 (5 bases). Looked up from germline, CDR1 is KGHSH and CDR2 is LQKENI. Trimming left V 6 bases short and J 5 bases short, with 10 bases between. This CDR3 is built from 12 residues. CDR3 nucleotides: TGTGCCAGCTCCCCAGTAGCGGAGACCCAGTACTTC. Translating it yields CASSPVAETQYF.

This rearrangement joins TRBV5-1 to TRBJ1-2; weak D call: TRBD1 (6 bases). With 0 bases removed from V and 8 bases from J, the gap between germline ends came to 17 bases. The CDR3 length is 15 residues. Germline CDR1 and CDR2: SGHRS and YFSETQ. The DNA for the CDR3 is TGCGCCAGCAGCTTGGCAGCAGGGGAATGGAAAGGCTACACCTTC. Residues: CASSLAAGEWKGYTF.

The chain employs TRBV27 and TRBJ2-1; D is unclear. This CDR3 contains 11 residues. The V gene lost 6 bases and the J gene lost 6 bases, with 6 bases spanning the gap. Germline V CDR1 and CDR2: MNHEY, SMNVEV (reference sequence). The CDR3 reads CASSDFNEQFF. The CDR3 DNA reads TGTGCCAGCAGCGACTTCAATGAGCAGTTCTTC.

The chain links TRBV28 to TRBJ1-2; 8 bases align to TRBD1. Germline assignment: CDR1 MDHEN and CDR2 SYDVKM. The CDR3 is 15 residues long. V trimming: 11 bases; J trimming: 2 bases; junction bases outside the gene matches: 13. This chain's CDR3 is CAGSDQGASNYGYTF. In DNA, the CDR3 is TGTGCCGGCTCCGACCAGGGGGCGTCGAACTATGGCTACACCTTC.

The chain carries TRBV29-1 and TRBJ1-1; 7 bases are shared with TRBD1. Per germline, CDR1 SQVTM and CDR2 ANQGSEA. The CDR3 extends over 13 amino acids. V shed 5 bases and J 3 bases; nucleotides not matched to a gene: 6. In DNA form, the CDR3 reads TGCAGCGTTCAACAGGGGTTGGACACTGAAGCTTTCTTT. Protein sequence: CSVQQGLDTEAFF.

In nucleotides, the CDR3 is TGTGCCAGCAGTGAACTTTCGACAGGGCAACGGTACTTC. Translated: CASSELSTGQRYF. The chain links TRBV6-1 to TRBJ2-7, with TRBD1 matching 7 bases. V lost 2 bases, J lost 12 bases, and 10 bases stayed unmatched. Germline V gene data show CDR1 as MNHNS and CDR2 as SASEGT. This CDR3 contains 13 residues.

The CDR3 sequence is CATREGGGGGELFF. The CDR3 DNA sequence: TGTGCCACCAGAGAAGGGGGCGGCGGCGGGGAGCTGTTTTTT. The rearrangement links TRBV15 to TRBJ2-2, with 7 nucleotides matching TRBD1. CDR1 LNHNV and CDR2 YYDKDF come from the germline V gene (reference sequence). The CDR3 has 14 amino acids. V shed 6 bases, J shed 7 bases, and the junction held 8 bases outside the gene matches.

This clone was seen a few times. This chain joins TRBV11-2 and TRBJ2-3, with D unresolved. Trimming left V 4 bases short and J 3 bases short, with 5 bases between. Germline loops: CDR1 SGHAT, CDR2 FQNNGV. This CDR3 comprises 12 residues. The CDR3 coding sequence is TGTGCCAGCAGCTCCTCTACAGATACGCAGTATTTT. As protein: CASSSSTDTQYF.

This sequence joins TRBV2 and TRBJ1-1, with D possibly TRBD1 on 5 matching bases. The CDR3 is 11 amino acids. Germline V lookup: CDR1 SNHLY, CDR2 FYNNEI. The V and J ends lost 4 bases and 10 bases respectively, with 10 bases between them. The CDR3 nucleotides read TGTGCCAGCAGTGTTGGGGGAGGAGCTTTCTTT. Translation gives CASSVGGGAFF.

This clone was seen a single time. The rearrangement links TRBV7-2 to TRBJ1-1; possible D gene TRBD1, 5 bases. Per the germline V gene, CDR1 is SGHTA and CDR2 is FQGNSA. This CDR3 is built from 17 residues. Trimming pared 1 base from V and 0 bases from J, leaving 15 bases between. Here the CDR3 reads CASSLVGAGGMNTEAFF. DNA for the CDR3: TGTGCCAGCAGCTTAGTTGGGGCGGGGGGAATGAACACTGAAGCTTTCTTT.

This clone turned up a few times. The chain uses TRBV11-2 and TRBJ2-3; D may be TRBD2 (6 bases). Trimming took 0 bases from V and 4 from J, leaving 11 bases between them. Germline V gene lookup returns CDR1 SGHAT and CDR2 FQNNGV. The CDR3 is 15 residues long. Written as DNA, the CDR3 is TGTGCCAGCAGCTTAGATTTACTAGCAGCAGATACGCAGTATTTT. Translating gives CASSLDLLAADTQYF.

V and J are TRBV5-6 and TRBJ2-1, with 8 bases aligning to TRBD1. The CDR3 totals 14 residues. Losses at the gene ends were 4 bases for V and 8 bases for J; bases not matched to a gene: 8. Germline CDR1 SGHDT, CDR2 YYEEEE. DNA of the CDR3: TGTGCCAGCAGCCCCTTCGACAGGGGCGATGAGCAGTTCTTC. Translated, it gives CASSPFDRGDEQFF.

The chain joins TRBV2 to TRBJ1-5; maybe TRBD1 (6 bases). Germline V gene data show CDR1 as SNHLY and CDR2 as FYNNEI. CDR3 length: 14 amino acids. V was pared by 5 bases and J by 2 bases, with 10 bases between. The CDR3 protein is CASSRGFGNQPQHF. The CDR3 coding sequence is TGTGCCAGCAGTAGGGGGTTTGGCAATCAGCCCCAGCATTTT.

The chain uses TRBV6-6 and TRBJ2-7; D is ambiguous. Germline V gene lookup returns CDR1 MNHNY and CDR2 SVGAGI (reference sequence). Trimming shortened V by 3 bases and J by 2 bases, and 11 bases separated the two germline ends. CDR3 size: 14 residues. The CDR3, as DNA: TGTGCCAGCAGTTATCCCGCAGTCCCCTACGAGCAGTACTTC. Translation: CASSYPAVPYEQYF.

This chain joins TRBV29-1 and TRBJ2-1; 8 positions match TRBD2. CDR1 is SQVTM and CDR2 is ANQGSEA in the germline V gene. This CDR3 contains 15 residues. V lost 7 bases, J lost 7 bases, and 15 bases stayed unmatched. The CDR3 loop reads CSGGRSSGLRNEQFF. CDR3 nucleotides: TGCAGCGGGGGGCGGTCTAGCGGGTTAAGGAATGAGCAGTTCTTC.

The chain links TRBV5-1 to TRBJ2-1; 11 bases are shared with TRBD2. The CDR3 covers 18 residues. Germline assignment: CDR1 SGHRS and CDR2 YFSETQ. The V and J ends lost 4 bases and 7 bases, in that order; junction bases with no gene match: 16. As DNA, the CDR3 is TGCGCCAGCAGCCCTACCTTGAGTAGCGGGAGGGCCGGAAATGAGCAGTTCTTC. This gives the protein CASSPTLSSGRAGNEQFF.

CDR3 sequence reads: CASSRNSGTNNEQFF. CDR3 nucleotides: TGCGCCAGCAGCCGAAATAGCGGGACGAACAATGAGCAGTTCTTC. The chain employs TRBV4-3 and TRBJ2-1, with 8 nucleotides matching TRBD2. In germline, CDR1 is LGHNA, CDR2 YSLEER. The junction had 7 bases not matched to a gene; V was cut back by 4 bases and J by 5 bases. The CDR3 is 15 amino acids.

As to this clone: At one of its ends the junction is not consistent with the germline gene, which may arise from a read error. V and J are TRBV2 and TRBJ2-7, with TRBD2 identical over 10 bases. CDR3 length: 11 residues. Germline V gene data show CDR1 as SNHLY and CDR2 as FYNNEI. The CDR3 DNA reads TGTGCCAGCACAATTGGAACTAGCGGGAACTTC. Translation: CASTIGTSGNF.

V gene TRBV4-1 combines with J gene TRBJ2-3; D might be TRBD2 (6 bases). V lost 3 bases to trimming and J lost 3 bases, with 10 bases between them. The CDR3 extends over 14 amino acids. Germline V gene data show CDR1 as MGHRA and CDR2 as YSYEKL. CDR3 in amino acids: CASSHGLRTDTQYF. The CDR3 DNA reads as TGCGCCAGCAGCCATGGACTAAGGACAGATACGCAGTATTTT.

This clone was observed a handful of times. This sequence joins TRBV27 and TRBJ1-5; D is possibly TRBD1 (5 bases). Germline CDR1 is MNHEY and CDR2 is SMNVEV (reference sequence). This CDR3 is 14 amino acids long. V shed 4 bases and J shed 4 bases, with 11 bases lying between them. The CDR3 here is CASSSRRTNQPQHF. In DNA, the CDR3 is TGTGCCAGCAGTTCTCGACGGACAAATCAGCCCCAGCATTTT.

The V gene is TRBV10-3, the J gene TRBJ2-7; 9 positions agree with TRBD1. This CDR3 has 14 amino acids. The J segment lost 3 bases and the V segment lost 7 bases, leaving 7 bases of the junction unmatched. CDR1 ENHRY and CDR2 SYGVKD come from the germline V gene. This CDR3 is CAITRQGDLYEQYF. The CDR3, as DNA: TGTGCCATCACCCGACAGGGGGACCTCTACGAGCAGTACTTC.

V usage is TRBV18 and J usage is TRBJ2-2, with 8 nucleotides matching TRBD1. CDR1 KGHSH and CDR2 LQKENI come from the germline V gene. There are 16 residues in the CDR3. J lost 5 bases, V lost 1 base, and 6 bases had no gene match. The CDR3: CASSPRPDRETGELFF. The CDR3 region has the DNA TGTGCCAGCTCACCACGCCCGGACAGGGAGACCGGGGAGCTGTTTTTT.